What follows are 16 T cell receptor beta chains derived from one specimen sequenced in a study of cytomegalovirus exposure and HLA in healthy donors. PCR was performed using 60 Vbeta and 13 Jbeta primers. Measured with immunoSEQ multiplex PCR; TCRdb has only the in-frame clones, and not every one. The sample yields 130,000 or so clones, approximately 82% seen once. Sequenced sample: PBMCs. The receptors were gathered from a woman aged 40 to 55 in good health and CMV-seronegative.

This chain links TRBV28 with TRBJ1-3; the match to TRBD1 covers 12 bases. The V segment lost 6 bases and the J segment 4 bases; nucleotides outside the gene matches: 7. This CDR3 comprises 16 residues. CDR1 and CDR2 (germline): MDHEN, SYDVKM. The CDR3: CASRSGQGARGNTIYF. The CDR3 DNA reads TGTGCCAGCAGGTCGGGACAGGGGGCGAGGGGAAACACCATATATTTT.

This chain uses TRBV30 with TRBJ2-6; D is unresolved. Trimming removed 4 bases at V and 4 bases at J, with 26 bases between. The CDR3 runs 19 residues. Germline V lookup: CDR1 GTSNPN, CDR2 SVGIG (reference sequence). CDR3 sequence: CAWNPGRFLSRNGANVLTF. The CDR3 nucleotides read TGTGCCTGGAACCCTGGCAGGTTCCTCTCCCGTAACGGGGCCAACGTCCTGACTTTC.

This clone was detected only a few times. One end of the junction does not line up with germline, which may come from a read error. This chain uses TRBV10-3 with TRBJ2-7, with D perhaps TRBD2 (5 bases). The CDR3 runs to 15 residues. In germline, CDR1 is ENHRY, CDR2 SYGVKD. Here the CDR3 reads CASSELRGAVYEQYF. The CDR3 DNA is TGTGCCAGCAGTGAGCTCCGGGGAGCTGTTTACGAGCAGTACTTC.

The chain joins TRBV5-1 to TRBJ2-1, with TRBD2 matching over 7 bases. The CDR3 contains 15 residues. The germline gives CDR1 SGHRS, CDR2 YFSETQ. V dropped 5 bases and J dropped 7; count of bases not matched to a gene: 12. CDR3 loop: CASSLIPGGGNEQFF. CDR3 DNA sequence: TGCGCCAGCAGTTTGATCCCGGGGGGAGGGAATGAGCAGTTCTTC. Complete variable domain (other parts from reference TRBV5-1 and TRBJ2-1): KAGVTQTPRYLIKTRGQQVTLSCSPISGHRSVSWYQQTPGQGLQFLFEYFSETQRNKGNFPGRFSGRQFSNSRSEMNVSTLELGDSALYLCASSLIPGGGNEQFFGPGTRLTVL.

The CDR3 DNA reads as TGTGCCAGCAGCCCAGCAGGGTCTGAGTCCTACGAGCAGTACTTC. Translating gives CASSPAGSESYEQYF. V usage is TRBV7-9 and J usage is TRBJ2-7; TRBD1 might be the D (5 bases). CDR1 is SEHNR, CDR2 FQNEAQ, per germline (reference sequence). The CDR3 extends over 15 amino acids. V was pared by 5 bases and J by 1 base, with 15 bases between.

The chain uses TRBV6-5 and TRBJ1-2, with TRBD1 identical over 8 bases. This CDR3 spans 15 amino acids. The J segment lost 7 bases and the V segment lost 4 bases, leaving 11 bases of the junction unmatched. Germline V gene lookup returns CDR1 MNHEY and CDR2 SVGAGI. The CDR3 reads CASSFHRTGLGGYTF. The CDR3, as DNA: TGTGCCAGCAGTTTCCATCGGACAGGGTTGGGTGGCTACACCTTC.

The chain carries TRBV5-6 and TRBJ1-4; 10 bases agree with TRBD1. The CDR3 consists of 16 residues. The germline V gene encodes CDR1 SGHDT and CDR2 YYEEEE. After removal of 3 bases from V and 7 bases from J, the junction contained 9 bases not matched to a gene. The CDR3 loop reads CASSWSSGTGVEKLFF. Here the CDR3 DNA reads TGTGCCAGCAGCTGGTCATCCGGGACAGGGGTTGAAAAACTGTTTTTT.

The gene calls are TRBV19 and TRBJ2-1; D possibly corresponds to TRBD2 (5 bases). This CDR3 contains 14 residues. Trimming took 8 bases from V and 0 from J, leaving 11 bases between them. Germline V gene sequence: CDR1 LNHDA, CDR2 SQIVND (reference sequence). The CDR3, as DNA: TGTGCCAGTTTAGCGTCGAGCTCCTACAATGAGCAGTTCTTC. Its translation is CASLASSSYNEQFF.

This clone was picked up a small number of times. The gene calls are TRBV10-3 and TRBJ1-5, with TRBD1 matching over 7 bases. V lost 10 bases and J lost 0; bases outside the gene matches: 3. Per the germline V gene, CDR1 is ENHRY and CDR2 is SYGVKD. The CDR3 is made up of 13 amino acids. CDR3 sequence: CATTGTSNQPQHF. The DNA for the CDR3 is TGTGCCACGACAGGGACTAGCAATCAGCCCCAGCATTTT.

This clone was detected only once. V gene TRBV18 combines with J gene TRBJ1-1; the D gene is possibly TRBD1 (6 bases). Germline CDR1 reads KGHSH; CDR2 reads LQKENI. This CDR3 is 14 amino acids long. Between the trimmed V and J ends, which lost 3 bases and 4 bases, there was a span of 12 bases. The chain's CDR3 is CASSPLLTGTEAFF. The CDR3 DNA reads as TGTGCCAGCTCACCCCTATTGACAGGCACTGAAGCTTTCTTT.

The V call is TRBV4-2, the J call TRBJ1-5, with unresolved D. The CDR3 has 15 amino acids. The V gene lost 1 base and the J gene lost 3 bases, with 10 bases spanning the gap. Germline lookup yields CDR1 LGHNA and CDR2 YNFKEQ. CDR3 bases: TGTGCCAGCAGCCAAGTTAAAGACATCAATCAGCCCCAGCATTTT. It encodes CASSQVKDINQPQHF.

The genes are TRBV6-5 and TRBJ1-2; D perhaps matches TRBD1 (6 bases). Germline-derived CDR1 and CDR2 are MNHEY and SVGAGI. The CDR3 has 13 amino acids. Trimming took off 7 bases at V and 4 bases at J, with 13 bases between the two ends. CDR3 sequence reads: CASKRQETYGYTF. In DNA, the CDR3 is TGTGCCAGCAAGAGACAGGAGACCTATGGCTACACCTTC.

This chain links TRBV9 with TRBJ2-3; 10 nucleotides line up with TRBD1. V gave up 2 bases and J gave up 4 bases; unmatched junction bases: 4. CDR1 and CDR2 from the germline V gene are SGDLS and YYNGEE. The length of the CDR3 is 15 residues. The chain's CDR3 is CASSVRDRGPDTQYF. The CDR3 nucleotides read TGTGCCAGCAGCGTGAGAGACAGGGGGCCAGATACGCAGTATTTT.

The CDR3 sequence is CASSFDPYYAEDYEQYF. The CDR3 bases are TGTGCCAGCAGCTTTGACCCTTACTACGCGGAGGACTACGAGCAGTACTTC. J is TRBJ2-7 and V is TRBV11-1, with D perhaps TRBD2 (5 bases). The V gene lost 3 bases and the J gene lost 3 bases, with 21 bases spanning the gap. In germline, CDR1 is SGHAT, CDR2 FQDESV (reference sequence). The CDR3 is 17 residues long.

The rearrangement uses TRBV27 and TRBJ2-1; 7 bases fit TRBD2. Trimming removed 3 bases from V and 7 bases from J; junction bases left unmatched: 12. CDR3 length: 16 amino acids. CDR1 is MNHEY, CDR2 SMNVEV, per germline (reference sequence). The CDR3 bases are TGTGCCAGCAGTTTTGGCGGGAGCGTGACTCGGAATGAGCAGTTCTTC. Its translation is CASSFGGSVTRNEQFF.

V is TRBV19 and J is TRBJ2-7, with 9 bases aligning to TRBD2. The CDR3 has 16 residues. V was clipped by 3 bases and J by 5 bases; unmatched bases: 11. Germline values: CDR1 LNHDA, CDR2 SQIVND (reference sequence). CDR3 region: CASSIWPKGLAHEQYF. The CDR3 DNA reads TGTGCCAGTAGTATCTGGCCGAAGGGACTAGCACACGAGCAGTACTTC.